This T cell receptor (beta chain) comes out of a study of T cells after yellow fever vaccination. Study background: Preparing low-cell-number fractions relied on SMART-Seq v4 Ultra Low Input. Study-wide results and caveats: It was the secondary response that reached its peak faster, day 5 versus 15, but it was weaker. Subsequent booster samples again held most clones from primary vaccination (96% CD4, roughly 90% CD8).

Generation of TCR cDNA used 5'RACE template switching (which added a universal primer site and UMIs). TCRdb analysed the 5' RACE reads with MiXCR anew, one entry per CDR3 protein. The sample shows 450,000 to 600,000 distinct CDR3 sequences, 17% of them seen only once. This clonotype was seen repeatedly, ten times or more. Its antigen is still unknown. Germline V gene data show CDR1 as DFQATT and CDR2 as SNEGSKA (reference sequence). Trimming shortened V by 6 bases and J by 12 bases, and 18 bases separated the two germline ends. This CDR3 is 12 amino acids long. The chain combines TRBV20-1 with TRBJ2-1, with D hard to call. The receptor was derived from a young man who received the YFV17D yellow fever vaccine. The input for sequencing was PBMCs, taken more than 4 days after the first yellow fever vaccination. In DNA form, the CDR3 reads TGCAGTGCCGAGACCACCGCGTTAGGGCAGTTCTTC. Translated, it gives CSAETTALGQFF.